The 14 T cell receptor beta chains below come from one sample, sequenced in a study of CD8 T cells in Susac syndrome. Reverse transcription of about 0.45 to 1 ug RNA used random hexamers. TCRdb re-called the immunoSEQ multiplex PCR reads through MiXCR, storing one row per CDR3 protein. Here the sample spans 150,000 or so distinct CDR3 sequences, about 96% being singletons. Sequencing was done on a sample of CD4+ T cells from PBMCs. The origin of the receptors is a human donor with Susac syndrome.

The CDR3 loop is CASSDRGEQYF. Here the CDR3 DNA reads TGTGCCAGCAGCGACAGGGGAGAGCAGTACTTC. The chain uses TRBV6-2 or TRBV6-3 and TRBJ2-7, with TRBD1 identical over 8 bases. The CDR3 is 11 amino acids. J lost 7 bases, V lost 6 bases, and 2 bases had no gene match. Germline assignment: CDR1 MNHEY and CDR2 SVGEGT.

V and J are TRBV7-2 and TRBJ1-1; D gene unclear. The germline CDR1 and CDR2 sequences are SGHTA and FQGNSA. This CDR3 contains 13 residues. Trimming removed 0 bases at V and 6 bases at J, with 8 bases between. The CDR3 DNA reads as TGTGCCAGCAGCTTAGCGGTGAGGCCTGAAGCTTTCTTT. Residues: CASSLAVRPEAFF. Full variable domain (rest looked up from reference TRBV7-2 and TRBJ1-1): GAGVSQSPSNKVTEKGKDVELRCDPISGHTALYWYRQSLGQGLEFLIYFQGNSAPDKSGLPSDRFSAERTGGSVSTLTIQRTQQEDSAVYLCASSLAVRPEAFFGQGTRLTVV.

This rearrangement joins TRBV4-1 to TRBJ1-2; D is unresolved. The germline V gene has CDR1 MGHRA and CDR2 YSYEKL. The CDR3 contains 14 residues. V shed 0 bases and J shed 7 bases, with 12 bases lying between them. The CDR3, as DNA: TGCGCCAGCAGCCAAGATCGGGGTAAGGGTGGCTACACCTTC. This gives the protein CASSQDRGKGGYTF.

The CDR3 nucleotides read TGCGCCAGCAGCTGGGACTTCAGCTCCTACAATGAGCAGTTCTTC. It yields the protein CASSWDFSSYNEQFF. This chain connects TRBV5-1 to TRBJ2-1; D perhaps matches TRBD2 (6 bases). Germline CDR1 is SGHRS and CDR2 is YFSETQ. The CDR3 is 15 residues long. V was cut by 3 bases and J by 0 bases, with 10 bases left in between.

The J gene is TRBJ1-1, the V gene TRBV18; perhaps TRBD1 as D (6 bases). Trimming shortened V by 2 bases and J by 1 base, and 14 bases separated the two germline ends. The CDR3 is 16 amino acids. Germline-derived CDR1 and CDR2 are KGHSH and LQKENI. DNA for the CDR3: TGTGCCAGCTCACCAATTGGCAGGGGACCGAACACTGAAGCTTTCTTT. It codes for CASSPIGRGPNTEAFF.

V is TRBV29-1 and J is TRBJ2-3; no definite D call. The CDR3 runs to 12 residues. Germline V gene sequence: CDR1 SQVTM, CDR2 ANQGSEA. V shed 5 bases and J shed 4 bases, with 10 bases lying between them. Written as DNA, the CDR3 is TGCAGCGTTAGGCGAGATGCAGATACGCAGTATTTT. It translates to CSVRRDADTQYF.

This chain connects TRBV30 to TRBJ2-5; 8 bases align to TRBD1. CDR1 GTSNPN and CDR2 SVGIG come from the germline V gene (reference sequence). V dropped 1 base and J dropped 4; count of bases not matched to a gene: 8. This CDR3 comprises 15 residues. The DNA for the CDR3 is TGTGCCTGGAGTGAGAACAGGGGGGTCGTAGAGACCCAGTACTTC. The encoded protein is CAWSENRGVVETQYF.

The J gene is TRBJ2-3, the V gene TRBV7-9, with D tentatively TRBD2 (6 bases). This CDR3 is built from 16 residues. Germline values: CDR1 SEHNR, CDR2 FQNEAQ (reference sequence). V lost 5 bases, J lost 5 bases, and 20 bases lay in between. CDR3 DNA sequence: TGTGCCAGCAGCCCGACCCCGGGGGTTGGCAAAGATACGCAGTATTTT. This translates into CASSPTPGVGKDTQYF.

The rearrangement links TRBV15 to TRBJ1-3; TRBD1 matches at 8 bases. V was clipped by 3 bases and J by 4 bases; unmatched bases: 11. There are 17 residues in the CDR3. Germline V gives CDR1 LNHNV, CDR2 YYDKDF (reference sequence). CDR3 in DNA: TGTGCCACCAGCAGGGGCTCCCGACAGGGGATCGGAAACACCATATATTTT. Residues: CATSRGSRQGIGNTIYF.

The chain couples TRBV30 to TRBJ2-7, with 7 bases identical to TRBD1. V dropped 5 bases and J dropped 4; count of bases not matched to a gene: 5. The CDR3 runs 12 residues. Germline loops: CDR1 GTSNPN, CDR2 SVGIG (reference sequence). CDR3 coding DNA: TGTGCCTGGGGGACAGACGGTTACGAGCAGTACTTC. It is translated as CAWGTDGYEQYF. Using reference TRBV30 and TRBJ2-7 for the parts outside the CDR3, the full variable domain is SQTIHQWPATLVQPVGSPLSLECTVEGTSNPNLYWYRQAAGRGLQLLFYSVGIGQISSEVPQNLSASRPQDRQFILSSKKLLLSDSGFYLCAWGTDGYEQYFGPGTRLTVT.

The V and J genes are TRBV15 and TRBJ1-1, with D unclear. Per the germline V gene, CDR1 is LNHNV and CDR2 is YYDKDF (reference sequence). V gave up 1 base and J gave up 6 bases, with 12 bases separating them. CDR3 length: 14 residues. This CDR3 is CATSRVGEWAEAFF. The CDR3 DNA is TGTGCCACCAGCAGAGTGGGAGAATGGGCTGAAGCTTTCTTT.

V usage is TRBV24-1 and J usage is TRBJ2-2; weak D call: TRBD1 (5 bases). V was cut by 5 bases and J by 3 bases, with 12 bases left in between. The CDR3 totals 15 residues. Germline CDR1 is KGHDR and CDR2 is SFDVKD. In DNA form, the CDR3 reads TGTGCCACCAGTGGGGGCATACGAGACACCGGGGAGCTGTTTTTT. Translated, it gives CATSGGIRDTGELFF.

The rearrangement links TRBV27 to TRBJ1-5; 8 bases match TRBD1. The germline gives CDR1 MNHEY, CDR2 SMNVEV (reference sequence). Unmatched junction bases numbered 3, after V lost 3 bases and J lost 2 bases. The CDR3 extends over 15 amino acids. CDR3 residues: CASSFGQGGNQPQHF. The CDR3 coding sequence is TGTGCCAGCAGTTTTGGACAGGGAGGCAATCAGCCCCAGCATTTT.

V usage is TRBV9 and J usage is TRBJ2-1; possible D gene TRBD1, 6 bases. Germline CDR1 reads SGDLS; CDR2 reads YYNGEE. This CDR3 contains 14 residues. Trimming left V 4 bases short and J 6 bases short, with 14 bases between. Written as DNA, the CDR3 is TGTGCCAGCAGCCGCCTGGGGGCAAGCAATGAGCAGTTCTTC. Protein product: CASSRLGASNEQFF.